One TCR beta chain is described in this entry. Its antigen remains unknown. This sample is part of a study of vaccination effects on CD4 cells after COVID-19. Culture proceeded for 10 days, and CD4+ T cells were then isolated. Each participant was given two doses of one vaccine (BNT162b2 or mRNA-1273). CDR1 and CDR2 (germline): LGHDT, YNNKEL (reference sequence). The CDR3 spans 13 residues. V was trimmed by 6 bases and J by 7 bases, leaving 12 bases between them. Produced via immunoSEQ multiplex PCR; TCRdb's table is partial and in-frame only. The sample gives 30,000 or so clones, roughly 74% of which show up once; approximately 15% is in the top ten.

Source: CD4+ T cells from PBMCs cultured without peptide, taken after COVID-19 vaccination. The chain is built from TRBV3-1 (or the pseudogene TRBV3-2) and TRBJ2-2; D possibly corresponds to TRBD1 (6 bases). This clonotype was sampled from a human donor who received a COVID-19 vaccine. The CDR3 DNA reads as TGTGCCAGCAGAAACAGGGCTAACGGGGAGCTGTTTTTT. It is translated as CASRNRANGELFF.